This T cell receptor (beta chain) originates from a study of radiation and T cells in renal cell carcinoma. The repertoire was sequenced with immunoSEQ multiplex PCR; TCRdb's copy has only in-frame clones and lacks some. The table includes about 140,000 clones, 70% to 90% detected once. The time point was: baseline pretreatment blood. Treatment specified: 15 Gy SBRT to primary tumor, nephrectomy 4 weeks later. V shed 2 bases, J shed 6 bases, and the junction held 8 bases outside the gene matches. Germline V gene data show CDR1 as SGHRS and CDR2 as YFSETQ. CDR3 size: 16 residues. This sequence was found in a woman aged 50 to 65 with renal cell carcinoma. V is TRBV5-1 and J is TRBJ2-2; 9 nucleotides align to TRBD2. The sample was blood, taken from a patient whose treatment included radiotherapy and nephrectomy. The DNA of the CDR3 is TGCGCCAGCAGCTTCGCCCAGACTAGCGGCCCCGGGGAGCTGTTTTTT. Protein: CASSFAQTSGPGELFF.